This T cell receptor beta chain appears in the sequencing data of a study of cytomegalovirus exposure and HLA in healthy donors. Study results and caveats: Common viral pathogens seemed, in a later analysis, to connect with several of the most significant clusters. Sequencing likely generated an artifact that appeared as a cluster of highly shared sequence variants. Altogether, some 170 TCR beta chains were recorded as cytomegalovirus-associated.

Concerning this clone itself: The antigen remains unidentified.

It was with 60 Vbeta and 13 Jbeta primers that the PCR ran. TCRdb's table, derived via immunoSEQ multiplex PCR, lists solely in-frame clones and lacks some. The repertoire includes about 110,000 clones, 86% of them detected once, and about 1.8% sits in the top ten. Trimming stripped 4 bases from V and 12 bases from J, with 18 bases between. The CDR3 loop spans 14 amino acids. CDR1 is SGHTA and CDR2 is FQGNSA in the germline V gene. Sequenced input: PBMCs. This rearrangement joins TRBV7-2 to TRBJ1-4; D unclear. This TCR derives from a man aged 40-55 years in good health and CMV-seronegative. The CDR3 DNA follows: TGTGCCAGCAGCTCACGTCGGGTTTCGCGGGAACTGTTTTTT. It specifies CASSSRRVSRELFF.